The entry below gives a single T cell receptor (beta chain) sequence along with its context. The target antigen is unknown. Only in-frame clones appear in the TCRdb table, and some are missing; sequencing was by immunoSEQ multiplex PCR. The table has roughly 38,000 clones, around 79% seen once. This entry belongs to a study of a mutant IDH1 vaccine in newly diagnosed glioma. Turning to the study itself: With temozolomide cycles, or 4-6 weeks after radiotherapy alone, vaccination was started. Beforehand, treatment had been radiotherapy, temozolomide, or both; the majority received both. Study-wide findings and caveats: Patients mounted vaccine-induced immune responses in 85% to 95% of cases.

Time point indicated: week 23, last vaccination. Alongside topical imiquimod, each dose of vaccine comprised 300 ug of mutant IDH1 20-mer peptide. Donor diagnoses consisted of new WHO grade 3 or 4 IDH1-mutant, ATRX-lost astrocytomas. There are 17 residues in the CDR3. From germline, CDR1 is PRHDT and CDR2 FYEKMQ (reference sequence). Deletions cut 6 bases from V and 4 bases from J, with 24 bases between. The rearrangement joins TRBV13 to TRBJ1-1; D might be TRBD1 (6 bases). The input for sequencing was PBMCs, taken from a glioma patient whose treatment included an IDH1 peptide vaccine. The receptor was isolated from a middle-aged woman with glioma. Some clones in this sample may be carry-over from other donors' samples. The chain's CDR3 is CASSEGGVAPKGTEAFF. The CDR3 DNA sequence: TGTGCCAGCAGTGAGGGGGGAGTGGCACCCAAGGGCACTGAAGCTTTCTTT.